Sequencing of this T cell receptor (beta chain) was carried out in a study of blood T cell repertoires in COVID-19. Original data processing: Reference gene primer amplification gave estimated nucleated cell counts. Generated by immunoSEQ multiplex PCR, the TCRdb table keeps only in-frame clones and is missing some. Clone size and the V and J calls come from that table; the DNA yielded D and trimming. The sample consists of some 100,000 clones, about 90% of them appearing once. Between the trimmed V and J ends, which lost 0 bases and 11 bases, there was a span of 10 bases. CDR3 size: 13 residues. Germline V gene sequence: CDR1 KGHDR, CDR2 SFDVKD.

Sequenced input: peripheral blood. The clonotype was recovered from a woman between 65 and 79 years old with acute or convalescent COVID-19. The chain combines TRBV24-1 with TRBJ2-1, with D possibly TRBD2 on 5 matching bases. The CDR3 protein is CATSDLVREKQFF. In nucleotides, the CDR3 is TGTGCCACCAGTGATTTGGTTCGGGAAAAGCAGTTCTTC.